Sequencing of this T cell receptor beta chain was carried out in a study of blood T cell repertoires in COVID-19. About the research overall: Sites across the United States, Italy and Spain contributed samples from acute and convalescent COVID-19. PBMCs, B-cell-depleted T cells, or T cells were the source of the cDNA or gDNA that made up the material.

Trimming removed 0 bases at V and 2 bases at J, with 11 bases between. The CDR3 runs 16 residues. Germline V gene sequence: CDR1 LGHNA, CDR2 YSLEER. Per the authors' pipeline: Cell counts per sample came from amplifying reference gene primers. Clones were sequenced by immunoSEQ multiplex PCR, and TCRdb holds only the in-frame ones, with some missing. That table is the source of V, J and clone size, and D and trimming were worked out from the DNA. The data contain about 290,000 clones, more than 80% of them seen just once; the ten biggest clones take up around 2.9%. Sequencing was done on a sample of peripheral blood. The TCR sequence derives from a woman under 40 with active or convalescent COVID-19. The rearrangement joins TRBV4-3 to TRBJ1-3, with D uncertain. CDR3 amino acids: CASSQDARAAGNTIYF. The CDR3 DNA sequence: TGCGCCAGCAGCCAAGATGCGAGGGCTGCTGGAAACACCATATATTTT.